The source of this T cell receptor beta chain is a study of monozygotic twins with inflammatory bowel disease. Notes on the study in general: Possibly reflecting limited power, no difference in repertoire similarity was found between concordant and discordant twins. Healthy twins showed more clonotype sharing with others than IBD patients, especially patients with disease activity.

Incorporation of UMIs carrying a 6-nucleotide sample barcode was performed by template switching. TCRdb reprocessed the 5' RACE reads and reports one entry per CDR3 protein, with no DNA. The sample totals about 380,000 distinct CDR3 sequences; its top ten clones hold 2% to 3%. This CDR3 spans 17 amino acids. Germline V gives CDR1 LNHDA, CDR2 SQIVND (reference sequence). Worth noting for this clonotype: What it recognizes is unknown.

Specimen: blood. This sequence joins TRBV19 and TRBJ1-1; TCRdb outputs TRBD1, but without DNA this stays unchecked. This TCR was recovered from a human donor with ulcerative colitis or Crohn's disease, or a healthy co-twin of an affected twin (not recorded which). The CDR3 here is CASSPPSGRGRNTEAFF.